This T cell receptor beta chain was sequenced in a study of blood T cell repertoires in COVID-19 (dated by TCRdb to the early 2020s). Looking at the study overall: Samples covering the acute and convalescent phases of COVID-19 were provided by collaborators in the United States, Italy and Spain. Nearly every sample came with metadata listing a de-identified subject ID, COVID-19 status, age in years and sex. The repertoires were made available in a free public database intended to serve as a resource for research on the immune response to SARS-CoV-2. Subjects who had been exposed to COVID-19, were actively infected with it, or had recovered from it provided the deeply sampled blood TCRbeta repertoires that made up the dataset. The material from the prospective study consisted of cDNA or gDNA derived from T cells, B-cell-depleted T cells, or PBMCs. Where HLA class I and class II types were available, the types were taken from metadata supplied by the sample provider, not from assay-based typing. The samples were drawn from two sources: the first 160 participants of the ongoing ImmuneRACE study, and some 1,300 subjects contributed by 6 global collaborators.

Results the study describes overall, beyond this receptor: Clinical and demographic metadata were provided uncurated, with the amount varying by source and participant.

In the case of this clone: Its antigen is not yet known. No base quality information exists; no much larger clone differs at one position.

The immunoSEQ Assay, a bias-controlled multiplex PCR, was used to amplify TCRbeta CDR3 regions from genomic DNA. From the authors' description of their analysis: Within the assay, amplification of reference gene primers was used to estimate how many nucleated cells each sample contained. To quantify the absolute abundance of each unique TCRbeta CDR3 rearrangement, sequence reads were collapsed and filtered. Productive Simpson clonality was computed per sample as the square root of Simpson's diversity index over productive rearrangements. TCRdb carries this immuneACCESS record with in-frame sequences only. Its versions omit some clonotypes, under half of them owing to an unresolved V gene in the studies checked, with the rest unexplained. V and J calls and clone size are those listed in that table; D and trimming were worked out from the DNA. This sample lists about 250,000 clones; more than 75% were detected once. Clones ranked in the top ten supply about 0.99% of the sample.

V ends up 4 bases short and J 3 bases short, with an unmatched junction base count of 4. Including cysteine and valine, the CDR3 has 13 amino acids. Only the CDR3 part of the read is kept: 39 bases, read in frame from the first base. According to the germline V gene, CDR1 reads SGHDT and CDR2 reads YYEEEE. Another Seattle source contributed samples from volunteer blood donors who had recovered from COVID-19. Collaborating institutions collected whole blood in K2EDTA tubes following their own protocols. For TCRbeta analysis, collaborator samples were shipped as frozen whole blood, as isolated PBMCs, or as DNA extracted from either sample type.

The specimen sequenced was peripheral blood. This TCR derives from a woman in her 40s who had recovered from COVID-19. The chain links TRBV5-6 with TRBJ2-7; TRBD1 matches 7 bases in the middle. Here is the DNA: TGTGCCAGCAGCCCTGACAGGGACTACGAGCAGTACGTC. This sequence encodes CASSPDRDYEQYV.